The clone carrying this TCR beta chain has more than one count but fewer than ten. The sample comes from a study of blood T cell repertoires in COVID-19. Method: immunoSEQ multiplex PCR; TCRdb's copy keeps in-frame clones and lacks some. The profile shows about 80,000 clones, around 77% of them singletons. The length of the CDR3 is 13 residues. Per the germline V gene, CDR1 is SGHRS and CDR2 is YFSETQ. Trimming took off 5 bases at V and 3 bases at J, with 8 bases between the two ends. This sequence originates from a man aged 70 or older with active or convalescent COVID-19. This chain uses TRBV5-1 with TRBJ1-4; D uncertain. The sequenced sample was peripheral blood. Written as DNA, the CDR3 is TGCGCCAGCAGGGAGAGGTCTAATGAAAAACTGTTTTTT. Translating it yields CASRERSNEKLFF.